This TCR beta chain was profiled in a study of radiation and T cells in renal cell carcinoma (dated by TCRdb to the early 2020s). A note on the overall study: Samples were obtained from a clinical trial, in which 15 Gy stereotactic body radiation therapy was delivered to primary renal cell carcinomas and nephrectomy was performed 4 weeks later. In the 45 to 65 samples combined, some 4 million unique CDR3 nucleotide sequences were found, encoding some 2,500,000 unique CDR3 amino acid sequences. In total, approximately 55 samples, comprising some 25 tumors and roughly 27 peripheral blood samples, were subjected to TCR beta sequencing. On the study overall, not on this receptor specifically: An increase in top tumor clonotypes in blood was observed from baseline to 2 weeks post-radiation, followed by contraction by 4 weeks, which was taken to suggest transient expansion of tumor-resident clones. Because pretreatment tumor biopsies were not available, the baseline intratumoral presence of clonotypes could not be determined. Blood repertoire dynamics were not followed beyond 4 weeks after treatment. With a single-armed trial design, the study had no way to address how radiation dose or scheduling affects the TCR repertoire.

CDR1 and CDR2 were assigned from the germline V gene as ENHRY and SYGVKD. The CDR3 spans 13 residues, from the cysteine through the phenylalanine. CDR3 DNA is the only sequence kept; it has 39 bases, read in frame from the first base. This clone is a singleton in its sample. Its antigen is unknown. The germline gene is not matched at one end of the junction; a read error may be the cause. Read against the paper, the sample's time point label means: baseline pretreatment blood. According to the study, the label for this sample's treatment or condition signals: 15 Gy SBRT to primary tumor, nephrectomy 4 weeks later. To follow tumor-enriched clonotypes, serial peripheral blood was collected from radiation-treated patients at baseline and at 2 weeks and 4 weeks after SBRT. Renal cell carcinoma with clear cell pathology was present in all patients. Genomic DNA for TCR sequencing was prepared using the QIAamp DNA Blood Mini Kit (Qiagen). Samples were included in the analyses only if all quality control checks were passed.

The immunoSEQ kit was used, according to the manufacturer's recommendations, to generate TCR beta libraries from genomic DNA. To prepare the libraries, a first multiplex PCR with proprietary primers was run, followed by a second PCR that added unique barcodes, and a bead cleanup was done after each round. Each sample batch included a kit-provided positive control reaction and a negative control reaction. The final libraries were assessed on an Agilent 4200 TapeStation D1000 ScreenTape, pooled by volume, and quantified by qPCR. Sequencing was performed on an Illumina NextSeq500 using a MidOutput 150-cycle cartridge, with 156 Read1 cycles, 15 Index1 cycles, and the kit custom primers. The pooled library was loaded at around 1.1 pM with roughly 19% PhiX control spiked in. Regarding the original processing steps: Vendor-processed data were analyzed in R, and a clonotype was defined as all T cells sharing the same CDR3 nucleotide sequence. In the clone abundance analyses, frequencies in each sample were normalized to that sample's 10,000 most abundant clones. Public T cell clones, which averaged fewer than five per sample, were removed prior to analysis. Tumor-enriched clonotypes and baseline blood-enriched clonotypes were defined as those with an abundance difference of at least 32-fold between compartments. A beta-binomial differential abundance model was applied to find clonotypes that expanded or contracted between blood time points. Tumor-blood repertoire similarity was measured with the Baroni-Urbani and Buser coefficient, and groups were compared using two-tailed Wilcoxon tests in R. The clones in this table, taken by TCRdb from immuneACCESS, are in-frame only. Not every clone is retained; where verified, under half of the shortfall comes from an unresolved V gene, and the cause of the rest is unknown. D and trimming were read from the DNA, whereas the V and J calls and clone size are those reported in that table. The sample table records around 160,000 clones; 88% of these occur just once. Around 4.4% of the sample comes from the top ten.

The sample was blood, taken from a patient whose treatment included radiotherapy and nephrectomy. The chain joins TRBV10-3 to TRBJ1-1; TRBD1 is a weak D gene call, 6 bases matching. The receptor was isolated from a woman aged 70-85 years with renal cell carcinoma. The bases are TGTGCCATCACAGGGGCAGAGAACACTGAAGCTCTCTTT. This translates into CAITGAENTEALF.